The entry that follows covers one TCR beta chain sequence. The data were obtained in a study of blood T cell repertoires in COVID-19. Trimming cost V 4 bases and J 1 base, with 23 bases left between them. CDR3 length: 19 amino acids. Germline lookup yields CDR1 PRHDT and CDR2 FYEKMQ (reference sequence). Clones were read by immunoSEQ multiplex PCR, and TCRdb kept only the in-frame ones, dropping some. The repertoire holds 270,000 or so clones, with roughly 88% as singletons. Source material: peripheral blood. The sequence came from a woman between 25 and 40 years old with active or convalescent COVID-19. The chain employs TRBV13 and TRBJ1-3; possibly TRBD1 for D (6 bases). Here the CDR3 DNA reads TGTGCCAGCAGCTCCTACAGGGTTGCCGGGATTGCGTCTGGAAACACCATATATTTT. This sequence encodes CASSSYRVAGIASGNTIYF. The full variable domain, its missing parts supplied by reference TRBV13 and TRBJ1-3, is AAGVIQSPRHLIKEKRETATLKCYPIPRHDTVYWYQQGPGQDPQFLISFYEKMQSDKGSIPDRFSAQQFSDYHSELNMSSLELGDSALYFCASSSYRVAGIASGNTIYFGEGSWLTVV.